The 16 T cell receptor beta chains reported below all come from one sample, sequenced in a study of neurological immune-mediated disorders. TCRdb passed the 5' RACE reads through MiXCR, listing each CDR3 protein once. The repertoire holds roughly 75,000 distinct CDR3 sequences, with roughly 15% as singletons. As to time point: longitudinal time-point 1 (baseline). Sequencing was carried out using PBMCs. These receptors came from a female donor with HTLV-1-associated myelopathy (HAM/TSP).

This clonotype was observed many times. The CDR3 nucleotides are TGTGCCATCAGTCTGACAGGGGGGCCCGGGGAGCTGTTTTTT. This sequence encodes CAISLTGGPGELFF. This chain uses TRBV10-3 with TRBJ2-2; 9 bases match TRBD1. Germline CDR1 is ENHRY and CDR2 is SYGVKD. The CDR3 has 14 amino acids. The ends lost 5 bases at V and 6 bases at J; junction bases unmatched: 4.

The sample holds many counts of this clonotype. The rearrangement uses TRBV20-1 and TRBJ2-7, with no clear D. The CDR3 runs 13 residues. The germline CDR1 and CDR2 sequences are DFQATT and SNEGSKA (reference sequence). V gave up 6 bases and J gave up 5 bases, with 17 bases separating them. The CDR3 sequence: CSAPRPGADEQYF. The CDR3 bases are TGCAGTGCCCCCCGCCCTGGAGCTGACGAGCAGTACTTC.

This chain joins TRBV18 and TRBJ1-3; D unclear. Trimming cost V 2 bases and J 4 bases, with 9 bases left between them. Germline V gene data show CDR1 as KGHSH and CDR2 as LQKENI. The CDR3 totals 14 residues. CDR3 amino acids: CASSPVGTGNTIYF. Here the CDR3 DNA reads TGTGCCAGCTCACCAGTGGGAACAGGAAACACCATATATTTT.

The table lists this clonotype with a few counts. A clone one base away is much larger, so this may be a read error. The chain links TRBV12-3 or TRBV12-4 to TRBJ1-2; tentatively, D is TRBD1 (6 bases). The V gene lost 3 bases and the J gene lost 0 bases, with 11 bases spanning the gap. The CDR3 is made up of 15 amino acids. The CDR3 DNA is TGTGCCAGCAGTTTGAGACAGGTAGCTAACTATGGCTACACCTTC. This translates into CASSLRQVANYGYTF.

The rearrangement links TRBV6-5 to TRBJ1-5; D perhaps matches TRBD1 (5 bases). CDR1 and CDR2 from the germline V gene are MNHEY and SVGAGI. CDR3 length: 13 amino acids. V lost 4 bases and J lost 7, with 11 bases in between. CDR3: CASSSLQGQPQHF. DNA for the CDR3: TGTGCCAGCAGTTCACTTCAGGGACAGCCCCAGCATTTT.

Many counts were recorded for this clonotype. The chain combines TRBV29-1 with TRBJ1-4; TRBD1 agrees at 9 bases. The CDR3 loop spans 14 amino acids. Looked up from germline, CDR1 is SQVTM and CDR2 is ANQGSEA. V lost 6 bases, J lost 7 bases, and 9 bases stayed unmatched. The CDR3 is CSVHGQGIGEKLFF. The CDR3 region has the DNA TGCAGCGTCCACGGACAGGGGATAGGTGAAAAACTGTTTTTT.

The sample holds many counts of this clonotype. The DNA for the CDR3 is TGTGCCAGCAGCGTAGGGCGGGATTCCTACGAGCAGTACTTC. Its translation is CASSVGRDSYEQYF. The chain has TRBV9 and TRBJ2-7; maybe TRBD2 (6 bases). CDR1 and CDR2 (germline): SGDLS, YYNGEE. Trimming removed 0 bases at V and 1 base at J, with 8 bases between. CDR3 length: 14 residues.

At least ten counts were recorded for this clonotype. The chain joins TRBV4-1 to TRBJ2-5, with 8 bases identical to TRBD2. Germline CDR1 MGHRA, CDR2 YSYEKL. The CDR3 runs 17 residues. The V gene end was trimmed by 0 bases and the J gene end by 2 bases; junction bases not matched to a gene: 8. The CDR3 sequence is CASSQDPAGAIQETQYF. In DNA, the CDR3 is TGCGCCAGCAGCCAAGATCCAGCGGGGGCTATTCAAGAGACCCAGTACTTC.

Here the CDR3 reads CASSLGQAGTDTQYF. The CDR3, as DNA: TGCGCCAGCAGCTTGGGACAGGCGGGCACAGATACGCAGTATTTT. The rearrangement uses TRBV5-1 and TRBJ2-3; TRBD1 is a possible D gene (6 bases). The CDR3 length is 15 residues. Germline CDR1 reads SGHRS; CDR2 reads YFSETQ. V lost 0 bases, J lost 1 base, and 9 bases lay in between. Filled out from reference TRBV5-1 and TRBJ2-3, the complete variable domain reads KAGVTQTPRYLIKTRGQQVTLSCSPISGHRSVSWYQQTPGQGLQFLFEYFSETQRNKGNFPGRFSGRQFSNSRSEMNVSTLELGDSALYLCASSLGQAGTDTQYFGPGTRLTVL.

This clonotype was counted ten times or more. V is TRBV4-1 and J is TRBJ1-3; D unclear. V gave up 1 base and J gave up 0 bases, with 10 bases separating them. Germline V CDR1 and CDR2: MGHRA, YSYEKL. This CDR3 spans 16 amino acids. The CDR3 coding sequence is TGCGCCAGCAGCCAAGCTGCCCAACTCTCTGGAAACACCATATATTTT. As protein: CASSQAAQLSGNTIYF.

This clonotype showed up many times. The chain uses TRBV5-1 and TRBJ2-1, with 11 bases matching TRBD2. V lost 4 bases, J lost 8 bases, and 11 bases stayed unmatched. CDR1 and CDR2 from the germline V gene are SGHRS and YFSETQ. This CDR3 has 16 residues. The CDR3 sequence is CASSVTSGGPGHEQFF. The CDR3 bases are TGCGCCAGCAGCGTAACTAGCGGGGGTCCGGGGCATGAGCAGTTCTTC.

This clonotype appeared many times. The chain has TRBV12-3 or TRBV12-4 and TRBJ2-1; the match to TRBD2 covers 9 bases. The CDR3 spans 17 residues. Unmatched junction bases numbered 16, after V lost 8 bases and J lost 5 bases. This chain's CDR3 is CASGDPTAGGPNNEQFF. The CDR3 DNA sequence: TGTGCCAGCGGGGATCCAACAGCGGGGGGCCCTAACAATGAGCAGTTCTTC.

The chain joins TRBV7-2 to TRBJ2-3; 10 bases line up with TRBD2. The germline V gene has CDR1 SGHTA and CDR2 FQGNSA. The CDR3 contains 17 residues. Trimming at V came to 6 bases and at J to 2 bases, leaving 11 bases not matched to a gene. CDR3 protein: CASSGISGRYSTDTQYF. The DNA of the CDR3 is TGTGCCAGCAGTGGGATTAGCGGGAGGTATTCCACAGATACGCAGTATTTT.

This clonotype was counted ten times or more. The V gene is TRBV20-1, the J gene TRBJ2-7; 7 bases are shared with TRBD1. Losses at the gene ends were 7 bases for V and 3 bases for J; bases not matched to a gene: 15. Germline values: CDR1 DFQATT, CDR2 SNEGSKA (reference sequence). This CDR3 has 15 residues. CDR3 sequence (DNA): TGCAGTGTAACCACTCCGGGACAGCTAAACTACGAGCAGTACTTC. Residues: CSVTTPGQLNYEQYF.

On this clonotype itself: It is likely a read error, because the conserved phenylalanine at the end of the CDR3 is missing. The V call is TRBV5-1, the J call TRBJ1-2; D remains ambiguous. The CDR3 runs 14 residues. Trimming stripped 1 base from V and 6 bases from J, with 13 bases between. Per the germline V gene, CDR1 is SGHRS and CDR2 is YFSETQ. This chain's CDR3 is CASSLNGVRDGYTL. DNA of the CDR3: TGCGCCAGCAGCTTGAACGGCGTGCGTGATGGCTACACCCTC.

This clonotype was counted ten times or more. The CDR3 DNA is TGCGCCAGCAGTGAAGGGCCCTCCTACGAGCAGTACTTC. The encoded protein is CASSEGPSYEQYF. V and J are TRBV10-1 and TRBJ2-7; D not resolved. V was cut by 3 bases and J by 0 bases, with 6 bases left in between. This CDR3 has 13 residues. Germline values: CDR1 WNHNN, CDR2 SYGVQD (reference sequence).